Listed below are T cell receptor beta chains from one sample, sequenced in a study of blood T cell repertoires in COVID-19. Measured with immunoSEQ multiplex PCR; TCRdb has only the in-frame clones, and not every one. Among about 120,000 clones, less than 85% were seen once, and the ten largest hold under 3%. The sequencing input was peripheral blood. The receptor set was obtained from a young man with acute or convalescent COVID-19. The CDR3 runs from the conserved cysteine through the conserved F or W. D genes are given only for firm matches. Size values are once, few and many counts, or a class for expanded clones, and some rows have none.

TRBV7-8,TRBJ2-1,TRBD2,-,TGTGCCAGCAGTTGGCAGCGGGAGGGCCGCAATGAGCAGTTCTTC,CASSWQREGRNEQFF
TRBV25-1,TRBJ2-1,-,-,TGTGCCAGCAGTGAATATCCCCTGTACAATGAGCAGTTCTTC,CASSEYPLYNEQFF
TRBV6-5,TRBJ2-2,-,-,TGTGCCAGCAGTTACTCCGGACAGAGATACACCGGGGAGCTGTTTTTT,CASSYSGQRYTGELFF
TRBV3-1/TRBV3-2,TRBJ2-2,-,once,TGTGCCAGCAGCCAACTCTGGGCAGGGCTGAACACCGGGGAGCTGTTTTTT,CASSQLWAGLNTGELFF
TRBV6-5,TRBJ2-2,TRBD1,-,TGTGCCAGCAGTCCGGGACAGGGGACCGGGGAGCTGTTTTTT,CASSPGQGTGELFF
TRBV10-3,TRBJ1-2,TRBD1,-,TGTGCCATCAGTGAACCGGGACAGGACCTGTATGGCTACACCTTC,CAISEPGQDLYGYTF
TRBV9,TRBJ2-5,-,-,TGTGCCAGCAGCGTAGGGACTTTGAAAGAGACCCAGTACTTC,CASSVGTLKETQYF
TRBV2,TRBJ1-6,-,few,TGTGCCAGCAAGGACACGGACTATAATTCACCCCTCCACTTT,CASKDTDYNSPLHF
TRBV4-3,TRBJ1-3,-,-,TGCGCCAGCAGCCCGCGGGAATTCTCTGGAAACACCATATATTTT,CASSPREFSGNTIYF
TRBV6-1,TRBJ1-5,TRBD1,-,TGTGCCAGCAGTGAACCGCGGTACAGGGGAGGACAGCCCCAGCATTTT,CASSEPRYRGGQPQHF
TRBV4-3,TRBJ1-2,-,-,TGCGCCAGCAGCCAAACGGACAGAGCTGGTTATGGCTACACCTTC,CASSQTDRAGYGYTF